This is a list of T cell receptor beta chains from one sample in a study of blood T cells in healthy people across ages. TCRdb itself ran the 5' RACE reads through MiXCR, one entry per CDR3 protein. Of roughly 930,000 distinct CDR3 sequences listed, roughly 50% are singletons. Sample: blood. These TCRs come from a man aged 25-45 years in good health. CDR3s include the opening cysteine and the closing phenylalanine or tryptophan. Not all rows give a size; the values are once, few, many and, for expanded clones, a class.

J | V | size | CDR3
TRBJ1-2 | TRBV5-1 | . | CASSPKRQKSAWDYGYTF
TRBJ2-5 | TRBV4-1 | . | CASSQDMGVARQETQYF
TRBJ2-7 | TRBV12-3/TRBV12-4 | . | CASSLQSPYEQYF
TRBJ2-5 | TRBV4-3 | . | CASSQDGQGGAETQYF
TRBJ2-3 | TRBV6-2/TRBV6-3 | . | CASRPDRQRADTQYF
. | TRBV29-1 | . | CSAKDTPSYEQYF
TRBJ2-3 | TRBV24-1 | . | CATSDYRGSTDTQYF
TRBJ2-1 | TRBV29-1 | once | CSVEVGGYDNEQFF
TRBJ1-2 | TRBV6-5 | . | CASSLRVRDYGYTF
TRBJ2-3 | TRBV20-1 | . | CSARAILAVETQYF